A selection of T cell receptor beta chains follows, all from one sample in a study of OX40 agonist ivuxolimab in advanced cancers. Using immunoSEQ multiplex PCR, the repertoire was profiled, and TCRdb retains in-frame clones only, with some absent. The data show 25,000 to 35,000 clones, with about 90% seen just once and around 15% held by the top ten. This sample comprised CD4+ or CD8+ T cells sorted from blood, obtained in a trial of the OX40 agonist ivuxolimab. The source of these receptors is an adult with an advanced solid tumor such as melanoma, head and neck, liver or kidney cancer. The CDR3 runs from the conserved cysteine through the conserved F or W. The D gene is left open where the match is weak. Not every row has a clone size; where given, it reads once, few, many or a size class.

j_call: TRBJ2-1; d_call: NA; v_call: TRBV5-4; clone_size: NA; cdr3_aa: CASSFRLEASYNEQFF; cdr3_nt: TGTGCCAGCAGCTTTAGGCTAGAAGCTTCCTACAATGAGCAGTTCTTC
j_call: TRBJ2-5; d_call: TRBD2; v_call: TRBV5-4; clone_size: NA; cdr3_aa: CASSHRGLAGEETQYF; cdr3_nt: TGTGCCAGCAGCCACCGGGGACTAGCGGGAGAAGAGACCCAGTACTTC
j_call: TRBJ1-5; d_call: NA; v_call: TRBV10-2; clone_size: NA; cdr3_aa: CASSDGREGYQPQHF; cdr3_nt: TGCGCCAGCAGTGACGGTAGGGAAGGATATCAGCCCCAGCATTTT
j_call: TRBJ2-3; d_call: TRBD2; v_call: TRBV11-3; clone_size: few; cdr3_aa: CASSSRREPDTQYF; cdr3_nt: TGTGCCAGCAGCTCCCGGCGGGAGCCAGATACGCAGTATTTT
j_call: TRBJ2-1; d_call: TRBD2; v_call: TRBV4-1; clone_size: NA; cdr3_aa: CASSHTGTSVYNEQFF; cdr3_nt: TGCGCCAGCAGCCATACCGGGACTAGCGTTTACAATGAGCAGTTCTTC
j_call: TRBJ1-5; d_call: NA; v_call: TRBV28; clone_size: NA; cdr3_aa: CASSDGDYSNQPQHF; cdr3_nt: TGTGCCAGCAGTGACGGGGACTATAGCAATCAGCCCCAGCATTTT
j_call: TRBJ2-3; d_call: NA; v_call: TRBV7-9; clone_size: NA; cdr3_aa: CASSPSRGEGMDTQYF; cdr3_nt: TGTGCCAGCAGCCCAAGCAGGGGCGAGGGGATGGATACGCAGTATTTT
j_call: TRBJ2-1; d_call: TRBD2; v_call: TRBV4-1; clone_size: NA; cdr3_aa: CASRGGTSPNEQFF; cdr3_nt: TGCGCCTCCCGAGGGGGGACTAGCCCCAATGAGCAGTTCTTC
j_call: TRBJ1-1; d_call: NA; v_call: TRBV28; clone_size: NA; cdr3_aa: CASSKEDDPTEAFF; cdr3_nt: TGTGCCAGCAGTAAAGAAGACGACCCCACTGAAGCTTTCTTT
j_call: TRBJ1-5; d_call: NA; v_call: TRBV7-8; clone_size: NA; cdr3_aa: CASSPDPQQPQHF; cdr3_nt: TGTGCCAGCAGCCCAGACCCCCAGCAGCCCCAGCATTTT
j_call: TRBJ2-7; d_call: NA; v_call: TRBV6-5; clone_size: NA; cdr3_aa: CASTDNTYEQYF; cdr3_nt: TGTGCCAGCACGGACAATACCTACGAGCAGTACTTC
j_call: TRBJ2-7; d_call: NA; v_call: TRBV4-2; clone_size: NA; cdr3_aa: CASSQDLSGVRYEQYF; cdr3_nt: TGTGCCAGCAGCCAAGATCTGTCGGGAGTCCGATACGAGCAGTACTTC
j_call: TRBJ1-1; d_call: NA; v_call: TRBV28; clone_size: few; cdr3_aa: CASNPLFLNTEAFF; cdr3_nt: TGTGCCAGCAACCCCCTGTTCCTGAACACTGAAGCTTTCTTT
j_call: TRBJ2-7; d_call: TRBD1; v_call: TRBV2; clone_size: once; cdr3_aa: CASEQGARYEQYF; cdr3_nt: TGTGCCAGTGAACAGGGGGCGCGTTACGAGCAGTACTTC
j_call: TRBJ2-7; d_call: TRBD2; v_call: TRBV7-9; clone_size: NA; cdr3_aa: CASSESGAVQYEQYF; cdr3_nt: TGTGCCAGCAGCGAGAGCGGGGCCGTACAATACGAGCAGTACTTC
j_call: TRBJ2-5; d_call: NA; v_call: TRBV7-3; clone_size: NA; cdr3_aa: CASSLFAGMETQYF; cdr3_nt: TGTGCCAGCAGCTTATTCGCAGGGATGGAGACCCAGTACTTC
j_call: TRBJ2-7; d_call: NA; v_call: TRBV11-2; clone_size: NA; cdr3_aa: CASSLGQGGYEQYF; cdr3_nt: TGTGCCAGCAGCCTAGGGCAGGGCGGATACGAGCAGTACTTC
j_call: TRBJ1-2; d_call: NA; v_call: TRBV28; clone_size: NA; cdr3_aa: CAVLPRGLNYGYTF; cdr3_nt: TGTGCCGTCCTTCCCCGAGGGCTGAACTATGGCTACACCTTC
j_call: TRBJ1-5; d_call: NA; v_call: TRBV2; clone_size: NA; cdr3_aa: CASSEGPPGNQPQHF; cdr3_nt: TGTGCCAGCAGTGAAGGCCCGCCAGGCAATCAGCCCCAGCATTTT
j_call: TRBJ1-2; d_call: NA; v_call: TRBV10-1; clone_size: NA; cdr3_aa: CASRLSCNYGYTF; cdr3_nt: TGCGCCAGCCGTCTATCTTGTAACTATGGCTACACCTTC
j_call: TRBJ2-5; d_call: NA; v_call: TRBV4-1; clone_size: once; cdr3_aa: CASSQSPGQETQYF; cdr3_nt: TGCGCCAGCAGCCAATCGCCAGGGCAAGAGACCCAGTACTTC
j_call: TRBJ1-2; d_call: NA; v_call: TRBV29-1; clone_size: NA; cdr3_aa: CSGDRQDGGYTF; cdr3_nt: TGCAGCGGCGACAGGCAAGACGGTGGCTACACCTTC
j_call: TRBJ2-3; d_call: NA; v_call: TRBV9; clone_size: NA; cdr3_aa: CASSRTSGADTQYF; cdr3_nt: TGTGCCAGCAGCCGCACGTCTGGCGCAGATACGCAGTATTTT